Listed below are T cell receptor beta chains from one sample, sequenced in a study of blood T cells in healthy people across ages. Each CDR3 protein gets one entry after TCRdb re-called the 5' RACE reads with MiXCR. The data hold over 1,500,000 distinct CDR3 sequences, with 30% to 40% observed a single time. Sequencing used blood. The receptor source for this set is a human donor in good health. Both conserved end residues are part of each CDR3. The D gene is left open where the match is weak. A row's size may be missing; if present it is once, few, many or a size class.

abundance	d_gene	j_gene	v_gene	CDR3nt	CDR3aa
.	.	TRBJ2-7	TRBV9	TGTGCCAGCAGCGTAGGAGGGTTCTCCTACGAGCAGTACTTC	CASSVGGFSYEQYF
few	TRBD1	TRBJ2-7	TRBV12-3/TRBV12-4	TGTGCCAGCAGCCGAGGACAGGTTGCTTCCTACGAGCAGTACTTC	CASSRGQVASYEQYF
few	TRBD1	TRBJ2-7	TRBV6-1	TGTGCCAGCAGTACGTCACAGGGGGGCTACGAGCAGTACTTC	CASSTSQGGYEQYF
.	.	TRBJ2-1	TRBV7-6	TGTGCCAGCAGCCCGACAAACAGGGTTGAGCAGTTCTTC	CASSPTNRVEQFF
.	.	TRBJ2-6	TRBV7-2	TGTGCCAGCAGCTTGTGGAGAACTGGGGCCAACGTCCTGACTTTC	CASSLWRTGANVLTF
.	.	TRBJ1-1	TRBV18	TGTGCCAGCTCACCTGGTGTGGACACTGAAGCTTTCTTT	CASSPGVDTEAFF
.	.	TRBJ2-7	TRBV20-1	TGCAGTGCTAACGACAGGTCTCACGAGCAGTACTTC	CSANDRSHEQYF
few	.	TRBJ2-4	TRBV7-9	TGTGCCAGCAGCTTCGACAGTTCCAAAAACATTCAGTACTTC	CASSFDSSKNIQYF
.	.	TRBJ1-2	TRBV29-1	TGCAGCATTATCCGAGGGGCTTACTATGGCTACACCTTC	CSIIRGAYYGYTF
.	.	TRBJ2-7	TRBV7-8	TGTGCCAGCAGCGTAGGACAGCGAGGCTCCTACGAGCAGTACTTC	CASSVGQRGSYEQYF
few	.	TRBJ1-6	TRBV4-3	TGCGCCAGCAGCCATGGAACAGGCTTTAATTCACCCCTCCACTTT	CASSHGTGFNSPLHF
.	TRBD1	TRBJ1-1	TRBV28	TGTGCCAGCATCGGTATAATGACAGGGATCACTGAAGCTTTCTTT	CASIGIMTGITEAFF
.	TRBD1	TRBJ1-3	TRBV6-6	TGTGCCAGCAGTGCGACAGGGGCTGGAAACACCATATATTTT	CASSATGAGNTIYF
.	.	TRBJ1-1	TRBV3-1	TGTGCCAGCAGCCGAGTGACAGGGAACACTGAAGCTTTCTTT	CASSRVTGNTEAFF
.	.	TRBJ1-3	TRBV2	TGTGCCAGCAGTGAACCCAGATCTGGAAACACCATATATTTT	CASSEPRSGNTIYF
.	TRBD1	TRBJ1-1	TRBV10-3	TGTCCCATCAGTCTGGGACAGCCGAACACTGAAGCTTTCTTT	CPISLGQPNTEAFF
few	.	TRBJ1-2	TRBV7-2	TGTGCCAGCAGCTCTAGCCGGTGGGGTCCTGGCTACACCTTC	CASSSSRWGPGYTF
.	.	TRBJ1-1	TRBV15	TGTGCCACCAGCGTATCCCCGCGTTTGGCTTTCTTT	CATSVSPRLAFF
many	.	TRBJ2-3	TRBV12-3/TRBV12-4	TGTGCCAGCAAAAGGGGCAGCACAGATACGCAGTATTTT	CASKRGSTDTQYF
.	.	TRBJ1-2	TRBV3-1	TGTGCCGGCAGCCAAGAGGCAGGTACCAAACACACCTTC	CAGSQEAGTKHTF
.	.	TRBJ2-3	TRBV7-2	TGTGCCAGCAGCTTAGCCACGTGGGGGGGCGCAGATACGCAGTATTTT	CASSLATWGGADTQYF
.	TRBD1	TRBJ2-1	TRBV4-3	TGCGCCAGCAGCCAAGGCAGGGGGCTTGGTGAGACCCAGTTCTTC	CASSQGRGLGETQFF
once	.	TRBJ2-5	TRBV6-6	TGTGCCAGCAGCTCGACTCGACAGTCCTTACAAGAGACCCAGTACTTC	CASSSTRQSLQETQYF
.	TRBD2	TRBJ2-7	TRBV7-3	TGTGCCAGCAGCTTAAGCGTGAGCGGGGGAACCTACGAGCAGTACTTC	CASSLSVSGGTYEQYF
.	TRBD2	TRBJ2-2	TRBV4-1	TGCGCCAGCAGCCCGGCCGGGGGGGCCTCCGGGGAGCTGTTTTTT	CASSPAGGASGELFF
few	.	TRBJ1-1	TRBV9	TGTGCCAGCAGCGTAGCTCCGGGAGGCACTGAAGCTTTCTTT	CASSVAPGGTEAFF
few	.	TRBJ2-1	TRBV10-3	TGTGCCATCAGTGTACAGTGGGAGAGACACAATGAGCAGTTCTTC	CAISVQWERHNEQFF
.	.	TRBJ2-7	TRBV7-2	TGTGCCAGCAGCCAGAGGGGGGGAACCTACGAGCAGTACTTC	CASSQRGGTYEQYF
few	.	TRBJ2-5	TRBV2	TGTGCCAGCAGTCGGGGAAATATTCGGCGGGAGACCCAGTACTTC	CASSRGNIRRETQYF
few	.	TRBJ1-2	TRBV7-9	TGTGCCAGCGAGGAAGCGGAAAACAATGGCTACACCTTT	CASEEAENNGYTF
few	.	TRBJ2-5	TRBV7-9	TGTGCCAGCAGCCCTCGGTCCCCGAAGGGACCCGGAGAGACCCAGTACTTC	CASSPRSPKGPGETQYF
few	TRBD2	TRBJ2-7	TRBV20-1	TGCAGTGCTAGTGGTGGGGCGGGGGGTCCAACCTACGAGCAGTACTTC	CSASGGAGGPTYEQYF
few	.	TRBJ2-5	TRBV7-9	TGTGCCAGCAGGCCTCTGGGAGTTCAAGAGACCCAGTACTTC	CASRPLGVQETQYF
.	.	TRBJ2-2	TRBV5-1	TGCGCCAGCAGCTCCTTGCCCGGGGCGAACACCGGGGAGCTGTTTTTT	CASSSLPGANTGELFF
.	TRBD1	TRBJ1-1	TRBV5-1	TGCGCCAGCAGCTTGGGACAGGGGGCAGGGGACACTGAAGCTTTCTTT	CASSLGQGAGDTEAFF
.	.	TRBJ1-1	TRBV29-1	TGCAGCGTTGAGTGTGGGGGAGCTTTCTTT	CSVECGGAFF
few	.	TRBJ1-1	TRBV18	TGTGCCAGCTCACCACCGGGAGTGAACACTGAAGCTTTCTTT	CASSPPGVNTEAFF
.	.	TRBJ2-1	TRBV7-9	TGTGCCAGCAGCCGCGGAGATTATGAGCAGTTCTTC	CASSRGDYEQFF
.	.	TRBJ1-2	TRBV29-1	TGCGGCGTTGAACCCCTTGATTATGGCTACACCTTC	CGVEPLDYGYTF
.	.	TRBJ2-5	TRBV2	TGTGCCAGCACCTTGGGGGTAGGAGAGACCCAGTACTTC	CASTLGVGETQYF
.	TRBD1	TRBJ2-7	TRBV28	TGTGCCAGCAGTAGTGGAGGACAGGTTGCTTACGAGCAGTACTTC	CASSSGGQVAYEQYF
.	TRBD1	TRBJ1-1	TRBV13	TGTGCCAGCAGCTTAGGGGGACAGGGGTACACTGAAGCTTTCTTT	CASSLGGQGYTEAFF
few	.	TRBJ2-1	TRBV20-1	TGCAGTGCTAGAGTCCTACAAGAATCCTACAATGAGCAGTTCTTC	CSARVLQESYNEQFF
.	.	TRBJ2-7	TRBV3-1	TGTGCCAGCAGCCAAGATACTCGGGACCACGAGCAGTACTTC	CASSQDTRDHEQYF
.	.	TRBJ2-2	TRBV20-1	TGCAGTGCTAGAGATCATAGCGAGGCCTACACCGGGGAGCTGTTTTTT	CSARDHSEAYTGELFF
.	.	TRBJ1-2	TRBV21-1	TGTGCCAGCAGCAGGGACAGTAGAATTCGGGAAGACTATGGCTACACCTTC	CASSRDSRIREDYGYTF
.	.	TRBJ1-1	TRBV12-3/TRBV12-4	TGTGCCAGCAGTTTCCAGGGGATCAACACTGAAGCTTTCTTT	CASSFQGINTEAFF
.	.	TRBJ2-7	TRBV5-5	TGTGCCAGCAGCTCACAGGATTACGAGCAGTACTTC	CASSSQDYEQYF
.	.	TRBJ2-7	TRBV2	TGTGCCAGCACCCTCGTCCAATACGAGCAGTACTTC	CASTLVQYEQYF
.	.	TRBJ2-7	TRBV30	TGTGCCTGGAGTGTGACGGGGTACGAGCAGTACTTC	CAWSVTGYEQYF
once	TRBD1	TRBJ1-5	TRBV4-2	TGTGCCAGCAGCCAGTTAACAGGGGAGGGTCAGCCCCAGCATTTT	CASSQLTGEGQPQHF
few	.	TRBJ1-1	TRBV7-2	TGTGCCAGCAGCGCCGTCCCTGGGGGTGAAGCTTTCTTT	CASSAVPGGEAFF
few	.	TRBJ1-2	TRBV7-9	TGTGCCAGCAGCCCAGCGGGTGGCCAAGTCTATGGCTACACCTTC	CASSPAGGQVYGYTF
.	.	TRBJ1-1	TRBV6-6	TGTGCCAGCAGTTACCCGTCGCGCGGGGGATCTGAAGCTTTCTTT	CASSYPSRGGSEAFF
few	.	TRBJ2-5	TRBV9	TGTGCCAGCAGCGTAACCCCGACGGAGACCCAGTACTTC	CASSVTPTETQYF
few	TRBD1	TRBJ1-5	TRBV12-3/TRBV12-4	TGTGCCAGCAGTTTCAACAGGGGCGGCAATCAGCCCCAGCATTTT	CASSFNRGGNQPQHF
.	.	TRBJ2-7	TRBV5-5	TGTGCCAGCAGCTTCCCGGAGGAGTCTATCTACGAGCAGTACTTC	CASSFPEESIYEQYF
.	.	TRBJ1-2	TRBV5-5	TGTGCCAGCAGCTTGGTGACAGAGGATGGCTACACCTTC	CASSLVTEDGYTF